This T cell receptor (beta chain) emerged from a study of cytomegalovirus exposure and HLA in healthy donors. Study conclusions and caveats: Excluded: some indistinguishable V segments such as TRBV6-2 and TRBV6-3.

13 Jbeta primers and 60 Vbeta primers were used for the PCR. TCRdb's table, derived via immunoSEQ multiplex PCR, lists solely in-frame clones and lacks some. The table has about 120,000 clones, 77% seen once; the top ten hold 10% to 11%. This clone has just a few counts. Its antigen is undetermined. The CDR3 extends over 19 amino acids. V shed 4 bases and J 2 bases; nucleotides not matched to a gene: 15. Germline CDR1 is SQVTM and CDR2 is ANQGSEA. The rearrangement joins TRBV29-1 to TRBJ2-6, with 9 bases that match TRBD1. Material for sequencing was PBMCs. This clonotype originated in a man between 40 and 49 years old in good health and CMV-seropositive. CDR3 in DNA: TGCAGCGTTGCAAGAGGACCCGGGACAGGGACCACTGGGGCCAACGTCCTGACTTTC. This codes for CSVARGPGTGTTGANVLTF.